This T cell receptor (beta chain) was sequenced during a study of T cell responses to AZD1222 COVID-19 vaccine listed by TCRdb under 2021. Regarding the research as a whole: A total of 230 to 250 trial participants underwent TCR sequencing, of whom 207 had received two doses of AZD1222 and 26 had received two doses of the MenACWY control vaccine. Trial participants were enrolled into age subgroups of 18-55, 56-69 and 70-plus years, which contained around 150, 28 and 57 TCR-sequenced participants, respectively.

As regards this clone: Its antigen remains unidentified. Per-base qualities were not stored, and no clone one base away is much larger.

The CDR3 regions of human TCRbeta chains were subjected to immunosequencing. As for the original processing: Repertoire TCRs were checked for matches against a reference library of SARS-CoV-2-specific TCRs that had been generated using the MIRA antigen-specificity platform. Breadth was defined as the fraction of unique TCRs that were SARS-CoV-2-associated. Depth was defined as the fraction of total T cells that were SARS-CoV-2-associated. Each spike-specific TCR was assigned to its reactive spike region and to a CD4 or CD8 class using the MIRA data. Log10-transformed breadth and depth values were compared by one-way ANOVA with Sidak's multiple comparisons tests. Held by TCRdb, this immuneACCESS table contains in-frame sequences only and omits some clones. Under half of the omission traces to an unresolved V gene where checked; the cause of the rest is unknown. V and J calls and clone size come straight from that table; D and trimming were deduced from the DNA. For this sample the table gives around 88,000 clones, of which 89% were detected only once. Over 2.5% of the sample is in the top ten clones.

Findings and caveats that apply to the study as a whole: The 56-69-year group was small, and its depth increase did not reach significance, likely because of low power. Reportedly, close to half of the unique spike-specific TCRs recognized epitopes lying outside the regions that are mutated in the B.1.351 and B.1.1.7 variants. After two AZD1222 doses, spike-specific TCR breadth and depth were significantly higher than at day 0 and than in MenACWY recipients. CD4 TCRs associated with the vaccine covered the entire spike protein, and the dominant responses were in regions 160-218 and 743-854. Conclusions about previously exposed vaccinees are limited, since just 6 or 7 AZD1222 recipients were seropositive for SARS-CoV-2 at baseline. Participants were mostly white British and included more females than males, and it was suggested by the authors that clonal diversity may have been underestimated. No day 14 peak-response samples were available, so repertoires were characterized only after the peak T cell response.

What this sample's time point label stands for: baseline before first vaccination. This specimen's treatment or condition label, per the study, means: meningococcal conjugate vaccine given as trial control. The vaccinee samples were drawn from two UK trials, COV001 and COV002, one of which was a single-blind randomized controlled phase 2/3 trial testing AZD1222 (ChAdOx1 nCoV-19) in healthy adults. For TCRbeta chain sequencing, PBMC samples were collected from trial participants at day 0 and at day 28 after the second dose. The germline V gene provides CDR1 MDHEN and CDR2 SYDVKM. The germline V and J ends show losses of 5 bases and 11 bases respectively, and no gene match explains 5 bases of the junction. The CDR3 sequence holds 12 residues, the cysteine and phenylalanine included. Only the CDR3 part of the read is kept: 36 bases, read in frame from the first base.

The rearrangement combines TRBV28 with TRBJ1-4, and 7 junction bases match TRBD1. The TCR comes from an adult in good health. Here the sequenced sample was peripheral blood, taken on day 0 of MenACWY control vaccination. The bases are TGTGCCAGCAGTATACCGACAGGGAAACTGTTTTTT. This is translated as CASSIPTGKLFF.